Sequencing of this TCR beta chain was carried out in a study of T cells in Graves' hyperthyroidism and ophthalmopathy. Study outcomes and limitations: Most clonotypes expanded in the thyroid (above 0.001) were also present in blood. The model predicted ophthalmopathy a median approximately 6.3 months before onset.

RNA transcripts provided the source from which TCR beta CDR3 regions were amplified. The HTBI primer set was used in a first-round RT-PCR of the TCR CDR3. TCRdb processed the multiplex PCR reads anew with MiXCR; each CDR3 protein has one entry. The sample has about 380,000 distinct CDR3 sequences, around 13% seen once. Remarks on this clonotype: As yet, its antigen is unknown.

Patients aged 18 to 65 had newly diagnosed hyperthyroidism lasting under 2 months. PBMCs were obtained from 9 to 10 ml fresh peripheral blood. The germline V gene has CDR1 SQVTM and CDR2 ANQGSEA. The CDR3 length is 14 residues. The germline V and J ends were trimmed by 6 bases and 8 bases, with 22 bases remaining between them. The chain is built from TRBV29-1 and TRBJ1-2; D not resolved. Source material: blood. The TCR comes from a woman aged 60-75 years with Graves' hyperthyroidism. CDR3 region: CSVPLRSRTGGYTF. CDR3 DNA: TGCAGCGTCCCCCTGAGGTCTCGGACGGGGGGCTACACCTTC.